This T cell receptor beta chain was obtained from a study of OX40 agonist ivuxolimab in advanced cancers. About the research overall: One hepatocellular carcinoma and a couple of cutaneous melanoma patients partially responded.

This CDR3 contains 15 residues. V lost 4 bases and J 0 bases, leaving 10 bases between the germline ends. CDR1 and CDR2 (germline): SEHNR, FQNEAQ (reference sequence). TCRdb keeps only in-frame clones here, not all; method: immunoSEQ multiplex PCR. The sample yields around 17,000 clones, approximately 85% seen once. This clone was picked up a small number of times. Its antigen is currently unknown. The sample holds other DNA sequences that translate to the same CDR3. Findings and caveats of the study: Part of the nonresponder group also had normalized T-cell clonal expansion that was low.

The chain recombines TRBV7-9 with TRBJ2-1; D possibly corresponds to TRBD1 (6 bases). The clonotype was recovered from an adult with an advanced solid tumor such as melanoma, head and neck, liver or kidney cancer. The sequences come from CD4+ or CD8+ T cells sorted from blood, collected in a trial of the OX40 agonist ivuxolimab. CDR3 residues: CASSSQGPSYNEQFF. CDR3 sequence (DNA): TGTGCCAGCAGCTCTCAGGGGCCCTCCTACAATGAGCAGTTCTTC.